The 10 T cell receptor beta chains in this list originate from one sample, sequenced in a study of immune evolution from preneoplasia to lung adenocarcinoma. The method was immunoSEQ multiplex PCR; TCRdb's version includes in-frame clones alone and lacks a portion of them. Found here are roughly 4,400 clones, roughly 73% of them singletons; the top ten hold 9.5% to 10%. The specimen was FFPE minimally invasive lung adenocarcinoma tissue. These receptor sequences come from a person between 55 and 80 years old with lung adenocarcinoma.

This chain joins TRBV5-4 and TRBJ2-5, with 8 bases fitting TRBD2. The germline gives CDR1 SGHNT, CDR2 YYREEE (reference sequence). The CDR3 is made up of 16 amino acids. The V gene end was trimmed by 0 bases and the J gene end by 0 bases; junction bases not matched to a gene: 4. CDR3: CASSLVLSGDQETQYF. The DNA for the CDR3 is TGTGCCAGCAGCTTGGTTCTTAGCGGGGACCAAGAGACCCAGTACTTC.

This clone appeared once. The rearrangement links TRBV7-2 to TRBJ2-7, with D possibly TRBD2 on 5 matching bases. Trimming pared 2 bases from V and 0 bases from J, leaving 11 bases between. This CDR3 has 15 residues. Germline lookup yields CDR1 SGHTA and CDR2 FQGNSA. The CDR3 region has the DNA TGTGCCAGCAGCTTATCGGGCACTAGCTCCTACGAGCAGTACTTC. This sequence encodes CASSLSGTSSYEQYF.

The J gene is TRBJ2-1, the V gene TRBV4-2; 13 bases map to TRBD2. Germline V lookup: CDR1 LGHNA, CDR2 YNFKEQ. V lost 0 bases, J lost 6 bases, and 2 bases stayed unmatched. This CDR3 region has 16 residues. For the CDR3, the DNA is TGTGCCAGCAGCCAAGATTGGACTAGCGGGAGCAATGAGCAGTTCTTC. Protein: CASSQDWTSGSNEQFF.

The J gene is TRBJ1-5, the V gene TRBV4-2; D gene uncertain. V lost 0 bases, J lost 2 bases, and 8 bases lay in between. The germline V gene has CDR1 LGHNA and CDR2 YNFKEQ. The CDR3 runs to 15 residues. The CDR3 here is CASSQEAAGNQPQHF. The CDR3 DNA reads TGTGCCAGCAGCCAAGAGGCGGCAGGCAATCAGCCCCAGCATTTT.

This chain links TRBV19 with TRBJ1-5, with D perhaps TRBD1 (6 bases). Trimming removed 5 bases at V and 5 bases at J, with 19 bases between. Germline V CDR1 and CDR2: LNHDA, SQIVND (reference sequence). The CDR3 loop spans 16 amino acids. Written as DNA, the CDR3 is TGTGCCAGTAGTCCTCCCGGACAGTCAAGGTATCAGCCCCAGCATTTT. It is translated as CASSPPGQSRYQPQHF. Full variable domain (remainder filled in from reference TRBV19 and TRBJ1-5): DGGITQSPKYLFRKEGQNVTLSCEQNLNHDAMYWYRQDPGQGLRLIYYSQIVNDFQKGDIAEGYSVSREKKESFPLTVTSAQKNPTAFYLCASSPPGQSRYQPQHFGDGTRLSIL.

The chain has TRBV4-3 and TRBJ2-1, with D unresolved. Germline CDR1 is LGHNA and CDR2 is YSLEER. The V gene lost 0 bases and the J gene lost 6 bases, with 9 bases spanning the gap. The CDR3 length is 14 residues. The CDR3 region has the DNA TGCGCCAGCAGCCAAGATTTTGGGATCAATGAGCAGTTCTTC. It yields the protein CASSQDFGINEQFF.

The chain joins TRBV6-6 to TRBJ1-5; 7 nucleotides agree with TRBD1. The CDR3 is 15 residues long. V lost 5 bases and J lost 3; bases outside the gene matches: 7. Per the germline V gene, CDR1 is MNHNY and CDR2 is SVGAGI (reference sequence). This CDR3 reads CASSPGEGANQPQHF. CDR3 coding DNA: TGTGCCAGCAGTCCAGGGGAGGGGGCCAATCAGCCCCAGCATTTT.

The V and J genes are TRBV7-6 and TRBJ1-4; D unclear. Germline CDR1 reads SGHVS; CDR2 reads FNYEAQ. Trimming took 5 bases from V and 2 from J, leaving 12 bases between them. This CDR3 spans 15 amino acids. In DNA form, the CDR3 reads TGTGCCAGCAGCCCGACGGACCTTACTAATGAAAAACTGTTTTTT. This gives the protein CASSPTDLTNEKLFF.

The chain has TRBV30 and TRBJ2-1; no definite D call. The germline V gene has CDR1 GTSNPN and CDR2 SVGIG (reference sequence). The CDR3 length is 10 residues. Trimming removed 3 bases from V and 5 bases from J, with 2 bases in between. As DNA, the CDR3 is TGTGCCTGGAGCCACAATGAGCAGTTCTTC. This translates into CAWSHNEQFF.

V gene TRBV10-2 combines with J gene TRBJ2-2, with TRBD2 identical over 13 bases. V dropped 7 bases and J dropped 3; count of bases not matched to a gene: 17. CDR1 is WSHSY, CDR2 SAAADI, per germline. There are 20 residues in the CDR3. The CDR3 loop is CASKRQGKLAGGQDTGELFF. The DNA of the CDR3 is TGCGCCAGCAAAAGGCAAGGGAAACTAGCGGGAGGGCAGGACACCGGGGAGCTGTTTTTT.